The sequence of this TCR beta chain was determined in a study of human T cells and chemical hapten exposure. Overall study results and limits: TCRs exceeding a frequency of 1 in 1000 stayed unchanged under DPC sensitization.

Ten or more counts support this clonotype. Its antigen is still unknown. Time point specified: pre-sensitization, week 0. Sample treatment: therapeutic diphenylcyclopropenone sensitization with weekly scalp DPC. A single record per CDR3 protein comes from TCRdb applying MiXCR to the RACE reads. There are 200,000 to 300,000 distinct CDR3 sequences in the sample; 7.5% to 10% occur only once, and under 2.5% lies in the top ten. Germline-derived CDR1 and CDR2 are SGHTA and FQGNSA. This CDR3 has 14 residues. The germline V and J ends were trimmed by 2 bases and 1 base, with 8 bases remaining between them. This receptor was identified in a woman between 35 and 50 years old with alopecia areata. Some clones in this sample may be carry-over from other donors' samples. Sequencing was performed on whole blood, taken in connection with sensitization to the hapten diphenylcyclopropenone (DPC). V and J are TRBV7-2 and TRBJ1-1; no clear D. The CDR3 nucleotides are TGTGCCAGCAGCTTAAGCACGGGGAACACTGAAGCTTTCTTT. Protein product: CASSLSTGNTEAFF. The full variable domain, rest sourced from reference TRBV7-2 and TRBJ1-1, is GAGVSQSPSNKVTEKGKDVELRCDPISGHTALYWYRQSLGQGLEFLIYFQGNSAPDKSGLPSDRFSAERTGGSVSTLTIQRTQQEDSAVYLCASSLSTGNTEAFFGQGTRLTVV.